One T cell receptor beta chain is described in this entry. The antigen remains unidentified. Standard classification criteria confirmed type 1 or type 2 diabetes in all patients. Each participant gave 9.5 to 10 milliliters of peripheral blood. This record comes from a study of type 1 and type 2 diabetes patients. Overall study findings and caveats: Some HECs seen only in T1D might also appear in more T2D or control samples.

Amplification started from genomic DNA. A primer set of 30 forward and 13 reverse primers amplified the CDR3. TCRdb reprocessed the multiplex PCR reads via MiXCR and lists one record per CDR3 protein. The data contain fewer than 350,000 distinct CDR3 sequences, around 47% of them singletons. This CDR3 is built from 13 residues. Trimming removed 7 bases at V and 2 bases at J, with 12 bases between. The germline V gene has CDR1 MNHEY and CDR2 SMNVEV (reference sequence). V gene TRBV27 combines with J gene TRBJ2-7, with TRBD1 as a possible D gene (5 bases). This TCR was sampled from a young man with type 2 diabetes. Sequencing used peripheral blood mononuclear cells (PBMCs). The CDR3 nucleotides are TGTGCCAGCAAGGGGAAGGGAACCTACGAGCAGTACTTC. It translates to CASKGKGTYEQYF.